This T cell receptor beta chain emerged from a study of cytomegalovirus exposure and HLA in healthy donors (dated by TCRdb to 2016 to 2017). Describing the broader study: In an earlier analysis of about 560 of the donors, 250 to 350 Gb of sequence data and about 110 million unique TCR beta sequences from 150 million to 200 million T cells were reported. High-throughput TCR immunosequencing, statistical association of individual TCRs with disease status, and machine learning were combined to predict cytomegalovirus infection status. A later analysis re-examined previously published TCR beta repertoires from roughly 720 donors and added high-resolution HLA genotyping to investigate patterns of TCR occurrence. Genome-wide SNP genotypes for about 55% of the roughly 670 donors were used in a later genetic analysis, which treated that subset as a discovery cohort. On average, about 240,000 unique TCR beta nucleotide sequences were sequenced per donor among about 400 genotyped donors of the cohort, with roughly a sixth of those sequences being non-productive. All discovery cohort repertoires had been generated on a single sequencing platform. Using immunosequencing, the study profiled T cell repertoires from around 680 subjects and related those repertoires to cytomegalovirus serostatus. About 5 DR-DQ haplotypes were handled as single units for association and clustering, since linkage in the cohort was strong. Among the roughly 430 genotyped donors, around 81% belonged to the genetic ancestry cluster associated with self-reported Caucasian donors. In an earlier analysis of more than 550 of the donors, high-throughput TCR beta sequencing was used to judge whether each TCR beta V gene segment behaved as functional or pseudogenic. HLA typing covered class I and class II loci at four-digit resolution. Rather than drawing on any new phenotypic data, the later analysis identified candidate immune exposures from TCR beta sequences and the way those sequences occurred across donors. Donor age, sex, ethnicity and CMV serostatus were collected together with the repertoire data. The study was designed to test whether signatures of past pathogen exposure could be identified by cataloging public T cell receptors. An early release that covered about 600 HLA-typed donors contained 300 to 350 gigabases of sequencing data and tens of millions of unique TCR sequences. A separate validation cohort of 100 to 150 different subjects was used in addition to the 666-subject first cohort. Typing coverage differed by locus: A, B, C, DRB1 and DQB1 were typed in roughly 620-630 donors, DQA1 in about 500, DPA1 in over 600, and DPB1 in just under 490.

Regarding this clone: There is no known antigen for this receptor. No much larger clone exists at a distance of one base, and base qualities are not known.

The germline V gene (reference sequence) gives CDR1 as GTSNPN and CDR2 as SVGIG. V lost 2 bases and J lost 4 bases, and the count of bases not matched to a germline gene is 5. The CDR3 goes from the cysteine to the phenylalanine over 13 residues. This entry keeps only the CDR3 DNA: 39 bases, framed from base 1. The library was made by the immunoSEQ multiplex PCR assay. For the multiplex PCR, a mixture combining 60 forward primers for TCR Vbeta segments and 13 reverse primers for TCR Jbeta segments was used. Amplification of the CDR3 region of rearranged TCR beta genes was performed with a multiplex PCR assay on genomic DNA. The Illumina HiSeq System was used to sequence the amplified TCR beta libraries as 87-base-pair reads. The study's processing was this. A later analysis counted about 80 million unique TCR beta chains across the 650 to 800 repertoires, and some 12 million of these chains were shared by at least two donors. A nearest-neighbor algorithm error-corrected the raw reads and collapsed the reads into unique sequences, merging closely related sequences to remove PCR and sequencing errors. CDR3 sequences were aligned to IMGT reference sequences to assign V, D and J gene segments. For a sequence to be retained, a match of at least six nucleotides was required to both a V gene segment and a J gene segment. Rearrangements were called productive when the CDR3 lacked stop codons and stayed in frame with V and J; all others were non-productive. CDR3 was defined by IMGT convention, running from the second conserved V-encoded cysteine to the conserved J-encoded phenylalanine. In an earlier analysis of approximately 590 of the donors, sequences lacking an unambiguous match to a single V gene segment were excluded. An earlier analysis of fewer than 650 of the donors classified V segments as functional when productive rearrangements were above 56.7% and as segregating when the standard deviation between donors was above 5%. A statistical classification framework was developed to diagnose cytomegalovirus status using the catalog of TCR beta chain sequences. A later analysis assigned V and J genes by comparing TCR nucleotide sequences with IMGT/GENE-DB human TR gene sequences. The TCRdist pipeline was used in a later analysis to assign CDR3 sequences and most-parsimonious VDJ recombination scenarios. In a later analysis, each TCR beta chain was defined by its CDR3 amino acid sequence together with its V-gene family, and reads lacking a unique V-gene family were excluded. To address suspected cross-contamination and a sequencing artifact, a later analysis removed approximately 590 highly shared, low-generation-probability nucleotide sequences. In a later analysis, a clonal expansion index for each public chain was calculated from normalized within-repertoire ranks of inferred template counts. In a later analysis, generation probabilities were computed with a VDJ recombination model fitted to out-of-frame rearrangements, and the resulting probabilities were checked against IGoR. Hypergeometric tests were used in a later analysis to score TCR-TCR, TCR-HLA and TCR-CMV co-occurrence, with a repertoire-size bias correction applied to the TCR pairs. In a later analysis, false discovery rates were estimated by permuting HLA or CMV assignments 20 times. In a later analysis, co-occurring TCRs were grouped using DBSCAN, and TCRdist sequence similarity was added for clustering within HLA-allele-positive subsets. Co-occurrence clustering excluded repertoires with fewer than 30,000 or more than 120,000 public chains, plus five with anomalous nucleotide sharing. TCRdb stores this immuneACCESS table with in-frame sequences only. Part of the clones is absent; in the studies checked, under half of the shortfall reflects unresolved V genes, and no reason is known for the rest. V and J calls and clone size are copied from that table; D and trimming were computed from the DNA. The sample contains around 170,000 clones, 80% of them found a single time. The ten biggest clones cover 4.5% to 6% of the sample.

The cohort consisted of fewer than 700 healthy bone marrow donors. Cohort members were all nominally healthy when sampled, although unrecorded immune exposures were likely present. The donor tested CMV seronegative, placing the donor among the 350 or so seronegative members of the cohort. A peripheral blood sample was provided by each donor, and peripheral blood mononuclear cells were used for TCR beta sequencing. Genomic DNA extraction from the blood cell samples was performed with the Qiagen DNeasy Blood Extraction Kit. Results and caveats for the whole study, not just this receptor: In a later analysis, most CMV-associated TCR beta chains were found to appear HLA-restricted, with HLA associations seemingly driven largely by CMV exposure. The presence/absence analyses assumed that sequencing depth was roughly uniform across donors, and that assumption may not be true. When HLA alleles, especially DR and DQ, strongly co-occurred, attributing TCR associations to individual alleles was difficult. The earlier analysis of 587 of the donors excluded some 15 rarely observed V segments, including chromosome 9 orphons, because counts were too low. The authors suggested that the approach could potentially be generalized to other disease states and immunological phenotypes. A cluster of highly shared sequence variants was judged likely to represent a technical artifact of the sequencing pipeline. In an earlier analysis of approximately 590 of the donors, most TCR beta V segments appeared in productive rearrangements about 90% or about 30% of the time, broadly matching IMGT annotations. The cohort was sequenced for TCR beta chains only, and without alpha or paired-chain data the features that could be detected were limited. In a later analysis, the rate of TCR association differed among HLA loci, with DRB1 alleles having the most associated TCRs and HLA-C alleles having the fewest. Compared with the approximately 670-donor mean, donors in an Asian-associated ancestry cluster had fewer N-insertions in productive TCRs, according to a later genetic analysis. Compared with equally common non-associated chains, HLA-associated TCR beta chains in a later analysis were more clonally expanded and had lower generation probabilities. At a false discovery rate of 0.05, a later analysis linked 15,000 to 20,000 TCR beta sequences to specific HLA alleles. A further reported finding was that TCR beta sequences accurately predicted the HLA-A and HLA-B alleles for most subjects in the first cohort. A few of the identified cytomegalovirus-associated TCR beta chains were confirmed in vitro to be specific for cytomegalovirus antigens. The study listed approximately 150 TCR beta chains as associated with cytomegalovirus. HLA typing was unavailable for some donors at each locus, so association tests used only the typed subset. While some public TCRs were present in many individuals, most TCR sequences turned up only very rarely across donors. Several of the top co-occurrence clusters appeared to be linked to parvovirus B19, influenza, CMV and Epstein-Barr virus, according to a later analysis. Immune exposure information for the cohort was limited to CMV serostatus. Correlated functional status among segregating V segments might be attributable to linkage disequilibrium, but an unknown experimental factor could not be ruled out. An association between a missense DCLRE1C variant and V-gene and J-gene trimming of TCR beta chains was found in a later genetic analysis and replicated in an independent cohort. Some IMGT-functional V segments, including TRBV6-2 and TRBV6-3, could not be distinguished by the 87-base-pair reads and were therefore excluded. In both the original and validation cohorts, the classifier was reported to diagnose cytomegalovirus status with high specificity and sensitivity.

Sequenced material: PBMCs. The sequence derives from a man between 35 and 55 years old in good health and CMV-seronegative. The chain employs TRBV30 and TRBJ2-7; the central 7 bases match TRBD2. The CDR3 amino acid sequence is: CAWSWREPYEQYF. The nucleotide sequence reads TGTGCCTGGAGTTGGCGGGAGCCATACGAGCAGTACTTC.